Below, one T cell receptor (beta chain) is given with its context. The repertoire was sequenced with immunoSEQ multiplex PCR; TCRdb's copy has only in-frame clones and lacks some. Among under 65,000 clones, roughly 91% were seen once, and the ten largest hold approximately 8.1%. These data originate in a study of blood T cell repertoires in COVID-19. Germline lookup yields CDR1 MNHEY and CDR2 SMNVEV (reference sequence). V gave up 2 bases and J gave up 4 bases, with 13 bases separating them. The CDR3 sequence is 15 residues long. This clonotype was obtained from a human donor in a cohort sampled during active COVID-19. Sequenced material: peripheral blood. The V and J genes are TRBV27 and TRBJ2-3; a weak D match, TRBD1 (5 bases). The CDR3 spells CASSLVGPRADTQYF. DNA of the CDR3: TGTGCCAGCAGTTTAGTGGGGCCCAGGGCAGATACGCAGTATTTT.